A selection of T cell receptor beta chains follows, all from one sample in a study of T cells after yellow fever vaccination. A single record per CDR3 protein comes from TCRdb applying MiXCR to the 5' RACE reads. The sample lists about 630,000 distinct CDR3 sequences, 9% to 15% occurring once. The sequenced sample was PBMCs, obtained on the day of the yellow fever booster vaccination. Every receptor here comes from a man aged 25 to 45 who received the YFV17D yellow fever vaccine. Both conserved end residues are part of each CDR3. The D gene is left open where the match is weak. Some rows have no size entry. The others give once, few or many, or a class for an expanded clone.

j_call clone_size v_call d_call cdr3_aa cdr3_nt
TRBJ2-7 many TRBV11-2 . CASSFRSYEQYF TGTGCCAGCAGCTTTAGGAGCTACGAGCAGTACTTC
TRBJ2-1 many TRBV20-1 . CSARKSGSYNEQFF TGCAGTGCTAGAAAGAGCGGCTCCTACAATGAGCAGTTCTTC
TRBJ2-7 few TRBV23-1 . CASSHPGHLSYEQYF TGCGCCAGCAGTCATCCGGGACACCTCTCCTACGAGCAGTACTTC
TRBJ2-7 . TRBV15 TRBD2 CATSRERPGLGVTEQYF TGTGCCACCAGCAGAGAACGACCGGGACTAGGAGTCACCGAGCAGTACTTC
TRBJ2-7 . TRBV7-9 . CASSTPGQRSYEQYF TGTGCCAGCAGCACGCCGGGACAACGCTCCTACGAGCAGTACTTC
TRBJ2-5 . TRBV6-5 . CASSYNSLGTQYF TGTGCCAGCAGTTACAACAGCCTAGGGACCCAGTACTTC
TRBJ2-7 few TRBV20-1 TRBD1 CSAGTADSEQYF TGCAGTGCCGGGACAGCAGACTCAGAGCAGTACTTC
TRBJ2-1 . TRBV11-1 TRBD2 CASSLARGTSGLEQFF TGTGCCAGCAGCCTAGCGCGAGGGACTAGCGGGTTGGAGCAGTTCTTC
TRBJ2-3 . TRBV20-1 TRBD2 CSARLAGGGDTQYF TGCAGTGCCAGACTAGCGGGAGGAGGAGATACGCAGTATTTT
TRBJ2-1 few TRBV5-1 . CASSLVATYNEQFF TGCGCCAGCAGCTTGGTCGCCACCTACAATGAGCAGTTCTTC
TRBJ1-5 . TRBV29-1 . CSVANSVGNQPQHF TGCAGCGTTGCGAACAGCGTCGGCAATCAGCCCCAGCATTTT
TRBJ2-1 . TRBV27 . CASSLYTMGPNEQFF TGTGCCAGCAGTTTATACACTATGGGACCTAATGAGCAGTTCTTC
TRBJ2-7 few TRBV12-3/TRBV12-4 . CASRAGRIYEQYF TGTGCCAGCAGGGCAGGCAGGATCTACGAGCAGTACTTC
TRBJ2-7 . TRBV20-1 . CSASTNFGDEQYF TGCAGTGCTAGCACAAATTTCGGGGACGAGCAGTACTTC
TRBJ2-7 once TRBV7-7 . CASSLGSTGEQYF TGTGCCAGCAGCTTAGGTTCTACCGGCGAGCAGTACTTC